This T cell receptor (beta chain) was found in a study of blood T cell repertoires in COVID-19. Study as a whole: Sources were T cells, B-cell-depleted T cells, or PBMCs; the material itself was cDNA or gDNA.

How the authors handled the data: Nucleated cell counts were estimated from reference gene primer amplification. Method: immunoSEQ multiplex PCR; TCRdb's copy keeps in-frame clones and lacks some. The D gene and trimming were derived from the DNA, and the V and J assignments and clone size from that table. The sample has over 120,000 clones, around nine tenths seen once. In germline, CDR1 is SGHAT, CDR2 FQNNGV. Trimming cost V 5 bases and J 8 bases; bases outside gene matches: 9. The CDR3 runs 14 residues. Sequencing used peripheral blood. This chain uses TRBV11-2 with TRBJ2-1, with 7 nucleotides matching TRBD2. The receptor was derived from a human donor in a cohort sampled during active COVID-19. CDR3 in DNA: TGTGCCAGCAGCCTGCAGCGGGGAAGAGATGAGCAGTTCTTC. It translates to CASSLQRGRDEQFF.